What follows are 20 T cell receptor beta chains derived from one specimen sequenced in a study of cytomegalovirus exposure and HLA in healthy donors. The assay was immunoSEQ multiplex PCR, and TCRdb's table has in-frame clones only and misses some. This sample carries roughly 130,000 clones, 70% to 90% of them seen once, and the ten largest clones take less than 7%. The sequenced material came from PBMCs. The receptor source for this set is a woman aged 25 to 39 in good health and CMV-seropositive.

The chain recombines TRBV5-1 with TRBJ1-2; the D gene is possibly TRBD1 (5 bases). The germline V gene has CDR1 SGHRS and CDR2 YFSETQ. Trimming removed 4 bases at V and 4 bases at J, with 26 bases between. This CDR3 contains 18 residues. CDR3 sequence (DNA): TGCGCCAGCAGCCCGCGGGGCTTGCCAGCCTTCACAACCTATGGCTACACCTTC. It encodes CASSPRGLPAFTTYGYTF.

The DNA for the CDR3 is TGTGCCAGCAGCTTTACAGGGGGCACTGAAGCTTTCTTT. Protein product: CASSFTGGTEAFF. The V call is TRBV7-9, the J call TRBJ1-1, with TRBD1 matching over 8 bases. Trimming removed 3 bases from V and 4 bases from J; junction bases left unmatched: 1. CDR1 and CDR2 from the germline V gene are SEHNR and FQNEAQ (reference sequence). The CDR3 totals 13 residues.

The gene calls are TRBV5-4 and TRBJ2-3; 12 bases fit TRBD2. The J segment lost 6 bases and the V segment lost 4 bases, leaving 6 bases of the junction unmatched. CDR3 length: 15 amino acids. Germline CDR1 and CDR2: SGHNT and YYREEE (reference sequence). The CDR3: CASSPRLAGADTQYF. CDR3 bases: TGTGCCAGCAGCCCTAGACTAGCGGGAGCGGATACGCAGTATTTT.

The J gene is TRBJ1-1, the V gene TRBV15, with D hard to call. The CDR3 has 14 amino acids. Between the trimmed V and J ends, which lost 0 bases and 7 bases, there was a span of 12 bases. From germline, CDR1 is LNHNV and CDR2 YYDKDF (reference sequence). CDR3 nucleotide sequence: TGTGCCACCAGCAGAGACCGGGTCACAAGTGAAGCTTTCTTT. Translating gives CATSRDRVTSEAFF.

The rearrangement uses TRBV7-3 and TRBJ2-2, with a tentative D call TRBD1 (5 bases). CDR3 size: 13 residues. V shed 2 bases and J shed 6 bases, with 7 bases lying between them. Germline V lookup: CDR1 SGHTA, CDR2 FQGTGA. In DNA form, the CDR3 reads TGTGCCAGCAGCTTAGAAGGGGCCGGGGAGCTGTTTTTT. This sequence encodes CASSLEGAGELFF.

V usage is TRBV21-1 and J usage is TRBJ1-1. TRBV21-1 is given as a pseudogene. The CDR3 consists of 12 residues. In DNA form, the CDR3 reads TGTGCCAGCATCCGAGGGAGCACTGAAGCTTTCTTT. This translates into CASIRGSTEAFF.

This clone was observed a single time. Here the CDR3 DNA reads TGTGCCAGCAGTGCCCTCCTAGGAGATACGCAGTATTTT. This sequence encodes CASSALLGDTQYF. The chain joins TRBV25-1 to TRBJ2-3, with D uncertain. Trimming pared 4 bases from V and 5 bases from J, leaving 10 bases between. This CDR3 is 13 amino acids long. Germline V gene sequence: CDR1 MGHDK, CDR2 SYGVNS.

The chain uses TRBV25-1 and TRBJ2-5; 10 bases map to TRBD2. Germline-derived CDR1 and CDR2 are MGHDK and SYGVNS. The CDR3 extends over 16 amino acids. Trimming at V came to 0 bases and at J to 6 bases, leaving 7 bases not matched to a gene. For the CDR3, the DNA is TGTGCCAGCAGTGAATATGGAGCGGGGGGGCCCCAGACCCAGTACTTC. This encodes CASSEYGAGGPQTQYF.

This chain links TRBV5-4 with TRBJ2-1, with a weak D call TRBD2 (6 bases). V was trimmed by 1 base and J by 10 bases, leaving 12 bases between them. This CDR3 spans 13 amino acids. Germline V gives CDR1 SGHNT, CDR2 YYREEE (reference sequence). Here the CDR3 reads CASSLTGVGEQFF. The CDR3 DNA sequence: TGTGCCAGCAGCTTGACGGGAGTCGGGGAGCAGTTCTTC. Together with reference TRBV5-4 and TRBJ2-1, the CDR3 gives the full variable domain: ETGVTQSPTHLIKTRGQQVTLRCSSQSGHNTVSWYQQALGQGPQFIFQYYREEENGRGNFPPRFSGLQFPNYSSELNVNALELDDSALYLCASSLTGVGEQFFGPGTRLTVL.

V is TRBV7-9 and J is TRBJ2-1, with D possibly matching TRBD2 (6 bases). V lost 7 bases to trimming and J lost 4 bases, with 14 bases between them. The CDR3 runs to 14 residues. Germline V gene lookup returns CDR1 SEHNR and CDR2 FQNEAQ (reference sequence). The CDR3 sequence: CASTEPGLYNEQFF. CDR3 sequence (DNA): TGTGCCAGCACCGAACCGGGACTTTACAATGAGCAGTTCTTC.

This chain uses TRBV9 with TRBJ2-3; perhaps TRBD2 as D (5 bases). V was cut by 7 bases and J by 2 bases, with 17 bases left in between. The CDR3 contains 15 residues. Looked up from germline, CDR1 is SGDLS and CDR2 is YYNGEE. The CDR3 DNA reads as TGTGCCAGCGGCAGGACTCAAGAGGTCACAGATACGCAGTATTTT. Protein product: CASGRTQEVTDTQYF.

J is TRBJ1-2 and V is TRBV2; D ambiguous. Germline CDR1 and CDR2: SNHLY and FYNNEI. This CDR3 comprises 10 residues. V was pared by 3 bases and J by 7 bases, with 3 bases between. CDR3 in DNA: TGTGCCAGCAGTGACCTTGGCTACACCTTC. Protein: CASSDLGYTF. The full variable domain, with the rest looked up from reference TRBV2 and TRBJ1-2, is EPEVTQTPSHQVTQMGQEVILRCVPISNHLYFYWYRQILGQKVEFLVSFYNNEISEKSEIFDDQFSVERPDGSNFTLKIRSTKLEDSAMYFCASSDLGYTFGSGTRLTVV.

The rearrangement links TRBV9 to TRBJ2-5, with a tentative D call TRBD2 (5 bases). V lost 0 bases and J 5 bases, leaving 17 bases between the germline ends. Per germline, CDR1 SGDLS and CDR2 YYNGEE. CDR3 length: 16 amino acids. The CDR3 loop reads CASSVATSPPGETQYF. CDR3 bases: TGTGCCAGCAGCGTAGCTACTAGTCCCCCGGGGGAGACCCAGTACTTC.

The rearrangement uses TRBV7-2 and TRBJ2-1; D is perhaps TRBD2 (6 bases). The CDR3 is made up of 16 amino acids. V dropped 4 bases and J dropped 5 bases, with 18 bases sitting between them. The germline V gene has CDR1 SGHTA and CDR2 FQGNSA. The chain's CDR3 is CASSSLAKIGNNEQFF. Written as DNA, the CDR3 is TGTGCCAGCAGCTCACTAGCCAAAATAGGAAACAATGAGCAGTTCTTC. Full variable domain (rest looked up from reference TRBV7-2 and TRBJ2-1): GAGVSQSPSNKVTEKGKDVELRCDPISGHTALYWYRQSLGQGLEFLIYFQGNSAPDKSGLPSDRFSAERTGGSVSTLTIQRTQQEDSAVYLCASSSLAKIGNNEQFFGPGTRLTVL.

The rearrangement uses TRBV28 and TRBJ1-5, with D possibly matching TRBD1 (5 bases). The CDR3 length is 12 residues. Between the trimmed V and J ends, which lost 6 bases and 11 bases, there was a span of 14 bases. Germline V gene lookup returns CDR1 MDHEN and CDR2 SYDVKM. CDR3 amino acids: CASSPQRGAQHF. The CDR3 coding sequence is TGTGCCAGCAGCCCCCAACGGGGGGCCCAGCATTTT.

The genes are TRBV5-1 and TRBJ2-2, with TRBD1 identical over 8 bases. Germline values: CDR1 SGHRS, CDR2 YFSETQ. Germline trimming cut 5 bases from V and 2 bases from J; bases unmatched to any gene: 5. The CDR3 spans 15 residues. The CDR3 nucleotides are TGCGCCAGCAGGCAGGGGGCAGGCAACACCGGGGAGCTGTTTTTT. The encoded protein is CASRQGAGNTGELFF.

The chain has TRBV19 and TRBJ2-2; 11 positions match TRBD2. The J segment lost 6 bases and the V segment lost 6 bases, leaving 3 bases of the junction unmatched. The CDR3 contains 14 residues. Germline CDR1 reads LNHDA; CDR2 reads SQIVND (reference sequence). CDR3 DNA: TGTGCCAGTAGACTAGCGGGGGTGGCCGGGGAGCTGTTTTTT. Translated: CASRLAGVAGELFF. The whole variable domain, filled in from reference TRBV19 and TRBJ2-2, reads DGGITQSPKYLFRKEGQNVTLSCEQNLNHDAMYWYRQDPGQGLRLIYYSQIVNDFQKGDIAEGYSVSREKKESFPLTVTSAQKNPTAFYLCASRLAGVAGELFFGEGSRLTVL.

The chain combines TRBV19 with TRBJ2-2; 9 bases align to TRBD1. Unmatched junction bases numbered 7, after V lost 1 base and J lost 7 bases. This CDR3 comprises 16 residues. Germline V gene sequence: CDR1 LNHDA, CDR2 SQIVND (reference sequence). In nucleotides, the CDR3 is TGTGCCAGTAGTATAGGATGGGGACAGGGTCACGGGGAGCTGTTTTTT. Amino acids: CASSIGWGQGHGELFF.

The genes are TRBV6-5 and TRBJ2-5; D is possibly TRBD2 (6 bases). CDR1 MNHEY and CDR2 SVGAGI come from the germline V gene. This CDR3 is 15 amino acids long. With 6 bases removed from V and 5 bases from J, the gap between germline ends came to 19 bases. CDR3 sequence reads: CASRKGLRNFETQYF. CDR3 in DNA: TGTGCCAGCAGAAAGGGACTCAGAAATTTTGAGACCCAGTACTTC.

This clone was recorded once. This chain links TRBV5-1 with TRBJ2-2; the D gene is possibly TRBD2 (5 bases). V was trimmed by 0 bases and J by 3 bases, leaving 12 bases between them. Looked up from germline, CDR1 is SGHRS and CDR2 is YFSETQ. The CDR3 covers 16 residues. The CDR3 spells CASSLAPGGHTGELFF. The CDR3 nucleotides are TGCGCCAGCAGCTTGGCCCCCGGCGGGCACACCGGGGAGCTGTTTTTT.